The 13 T cell receptor beta chains listed next were all sequenced from one sample in a study of molecular identifiers for immune sequencing clone quantification. TCRdb fed the PCR reads into MiXCR, producing one record per CDR3 protein. The table records around 470,000 distinct CDR3 sequences, about 25% of them present only once. The specimen sequenced was naive CD8+ T cells from blood, with Jurkat cell RNA spiked in. Subset given: FACS-sorted CD8+CD4-CCR7+CD45RA+ naive T cells. These receptors all stem from a human donor in good health. Some libraries in this study had Jurkat cell RNA spiked in.

This clonotype was seen repeatedly, ten times or more. This sequence joins TRBV20-1 and TRBJ2-3; a weak D match, TRBD1 (6 bases). The V end lost 3 bases, the J end lost 0 bases, and 13 bases lay between the germline ends. Looked up from germline, CDR1 is DFQATT and CDR2 is SNEGSKA (reference sequence). The CDR3 is 15 residues long. The DNA of the CDR3 is TGCAGTGCTAGGGTGCAGGGGTTGAGCACAGATACGCAGTATTTT. This encodes CSARVQGLSTDTQYF.

For this clonotype: This may come from a read error, since a much larger clone is one base off. This chain uses TRBV7-2 with TRBJ2-7, with D possibly matching TRBD2 (5 bases). Trimming stripped 8 bases from V and 2 bases from J, with 16 bases between. The CDR3 spans 14 residues. Germline CDR1 is SGHTA and CDR2 is FQGNSA. The CDR3 loop is CASQEIAWTYEQYF. The DNA of the CDR3 is TGTGCCAGCCAAGAGATAGCGTGGACCTACGAGCAGTACTTC.

The chain recombines TRBV3-1 with TRBJ2-3, with 10 nucleotides matching TRBD2. The V segment lost 6 bases and the J segment 5 bases; nucleotides outside the gene matches: 14. The CDR3 runs to 17 residues. Germline loops: CDR1 LGHDT, CDR2 YNNKEL (reference sequence). CDR3 sequence reads: CASSLRLAGPREDTQYF. The CDR3 DNA follows: TGTGCCAGCAGTCTAAGACTAGCGGGTCCCCGGGAAGATACGCAGTATTTT.

This clonotype was picked up a small number of times. The rearrangement uses TRBV4-3 and TRBJ2-1; 7 bases are shared with TRBD2. Germline-derived CDR1 and CDR2 are LGHNA and YSLEER. The CDR3 is 15 amino acids. V lost 4 bases and J lost 9; bases outside the gene matches: 12. The CDR3 region has the DNA TGCGCCAGCAGCCCACGTAGCGGGCCCCTGGGTGAGCAGTTCTTC. Its protein is CASSPRSGPLGEQFF.

This clonotype showed up many times. V gene TRBV11-2 combines with J gene TRBJ2-5; D ambiguous. The CDR3 contains 16 residues. The germline gives CDR1 SGHAT, CDR2 FQNNGV. V was shortened by 4 bases and J by 2 bases, with 17 bases between the two germline ends. Written as DNA, the CDR3 is TGTGCCAGCAGCTATGGCCCTGGCGGTACTCAAGAGACCCAGTACTTC. As protein: CASSYGPGGTQETQYF.

A few counts support this clonotype. J is TRBJ1-1 and V is TRBV10-3, with a possible D match to TRBD1 (5 bases). Germline V lookup: CDR1 ENHRY, CDR2 SYGVKD. The CDR3 extends over 15 amino acids. V lost 3 bases and J lost 1, with 12 bases in between. The CDR3 sequence is CAISDLGRQNTEAFF. The DNA of the CDR3 is TGTGCCATCAGTGACCTGGGACGACAGAACACTGAAGCTTTCTTT.

This clonotype was detected a few times. V and J are TRBV21-1 and TRBJ2-3; TRBD2 reflects the table's D call only, with no check against the DNA. TRBV21-1 is termed a pseudogene. The CDR3 is 14 residues long. This chain's CDR3 is CASSIQVGRDTQYF. CDR3 nucleotide sequence: TGTGCCAGCTCTATACAGGTCGGGAGGGATACGCAGTATTTT.

Concerning this clonotype: Sequence at one end of the junction differs from germline and may be a read error. This chain links TRBV2 with TRBJ2-1, with 9 positions matching TRBD2. This CDR3 region has 18 residues. CDR1 SNHLY and CDR2 FYNNEI come from the germline V gene. This chain's CDR3 is CASSEPSLSGSSDNEQSF. The CDR3 coding sequence is TGTGCCAGCAGTGAGCCATCCCTTAGCGGGAGTTCGGACAATGAGCAGTCCTTC.

At least ten counts were recorded for this clonotype. This rearrangement joins TRBV4-1 to TRBJ2-1, with 7 bases that match TRBD1. Germline CDR1 MGHRA, CDR2 YSYEKL. Trimming removed 1 base from V and 1 base from J; junction bases left unmatched: 1. The CDR3 spans 15 residues. The CDR3 DNA reads TGCGCCAGCAGCCAAGGACAGGGTTCCTACAATGAGCAGTTCTTC. Protein product: CASSQGQGSYNEQFF.

For this clonotype: Germline is not matched at one junction end, which may reflect a read error. The rearrangement uses TRBV7-2 and TRBJ2-3; TRBD2 matches at 12 bases. CDR3 length: 17 residues. Germline V lookup: CDR1 SGHTA, CDR2 FQGNSA. In DNA, the CDR3 is TGTGCCAGCAGCTCAGCATCCCGGACTAGCGGGACAGATACGCAGTATTTC. It translates to CASSSASRTSGTDTQYF.

At least ten counts were recorded for this clonotype. V usage is TRBV2 and J usage is TRBJ1-5; D remains unclear. The CDR3 is 15 residues long. V dropped 2 bases and J dropped 8 bases, with 16 bases sitting between them. Germline V CDR1 and CDR2: SNHLY, FYNNEI. The CDR3 DNA is TGTGCCAGCAGTGAAAGTCCCAGGCGCCAGGAGCCCCAGCATTTT. Translation gives CASSESPRRQEPQHF.

The rearrangement uses TRBV12-3 or TRBV12-4 and TRBJ1-4, with D perhaps TRBD1 (5 bases). This CDR3 is built from 14 residues. Trimming took off 5 bases at V and 8 bases at J, with 15 bases between the two ends. For the CDR3, the DNA is TGTGCCAGCAGTCCCCGGCAGGGTTGGGAAAAACTGTTTTTT. Amino acids: CASSPRQGWEKLFF.

The chain is built from TRBV6-4 and TRBJ1-5; TRBD1 agrees at 9 bases. The length of the CDR3 is 17 residues. CDR1 and CDR2 from the germline V gene are MRHNA and SNTAGT. V gave up 6 bases and J gave up 4 bases; unmatched junction bases: 13. The CDR3 DNA follows: TGTGCCAGCAGCGCCCCGAAGACAGGGGGGGTGAATCAGCCCCAGCATTTT. The encoded protein is CASSAPKTGGVNQPQHF.